This entry describes one TCR beta chain. Its antigen is not known. The germline gives CDR1 SGHTA, CDR2 FQGNSA. The trim removed 5 bases at V and 2 bases at J, leaving 7 bases unmatched. CDR3 length: 15 amino acids. This record comes from a study of pediatric ulcerative colitis. Findings and caveats of the study: All ulcerative colitis patients, but no controls, carried two rectal clonotypes. Compared with controls, ulcerative colitis showed greater blood-rectum clone sharing.

Sequencing depth was up to 500,000 reads per sample. Sequencing was performed with immunoSEQ multiplex PCR; in TCRdb, only in-frame clones are kept and a portion is missing. Among approximately 60,000 clones listed, about nine tenths were seen once. At colonoscopy, a blood sample was also collected. The J gene is TRBJ2-3, the V gene TRBV7-2, with TRBD2 identical over 7 bases. Specimen: blood. This receptor was identified in a boy younger than 18 with severe ulcerative colitis. The CDR3 DNA reads as TGTGCCAGCAGCCCAGGTAGCGGGTACACAGATACGCAGTATTTT. Residues: CASSPGSGYTDTQYF. Full variable domain (remainder filled in from reference TRBV7-2 and TRBJ2-3): GAGVSQSPSNKVTEKGKDVELRCDPISGHTALYWYRQSLGQGLEFLIYFQGNSAPDKSGLPSDRFSAERTGGSVSTLTIQRTQQEDSAVYLCASSPGSGYTDTQYFGPGTRLTVL.